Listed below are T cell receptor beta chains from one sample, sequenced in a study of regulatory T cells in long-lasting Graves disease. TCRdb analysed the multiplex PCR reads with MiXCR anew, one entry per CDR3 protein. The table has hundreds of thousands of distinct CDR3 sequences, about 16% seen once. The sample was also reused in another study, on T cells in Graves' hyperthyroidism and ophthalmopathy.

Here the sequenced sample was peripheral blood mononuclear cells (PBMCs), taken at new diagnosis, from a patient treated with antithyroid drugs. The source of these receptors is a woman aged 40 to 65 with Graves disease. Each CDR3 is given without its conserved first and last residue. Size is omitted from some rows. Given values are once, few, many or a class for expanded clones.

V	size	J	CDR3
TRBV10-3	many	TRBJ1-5	ASGQGPAGNQPQH
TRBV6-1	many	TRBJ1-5	ASSEAGDRAWQPQH
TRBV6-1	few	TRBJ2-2	ASSVVRGDTGELF
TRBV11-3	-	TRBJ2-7	ASSLGTGTGVLTYEQY
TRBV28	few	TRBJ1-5	ASSFPLRTASNQPQH
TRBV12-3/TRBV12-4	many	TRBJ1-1	ASTLTGPEAF
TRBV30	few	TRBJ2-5	AWSVGGGLRETQY
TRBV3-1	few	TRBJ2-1	ASSRVLEGVFNEQF
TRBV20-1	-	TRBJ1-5	SARGQETIYSNQPQH
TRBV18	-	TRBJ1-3	ASSPPGAQGNTIY
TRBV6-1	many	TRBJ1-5	ASSEAIMGVQAQH
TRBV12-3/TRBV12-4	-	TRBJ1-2	ASSLAPGYGYT
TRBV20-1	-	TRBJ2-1	SALGLAGVYNEQF
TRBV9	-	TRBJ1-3	ASSVGAGSGNTIY
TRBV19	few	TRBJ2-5	ASSPTQGPRRETQY
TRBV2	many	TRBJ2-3	ASAAGTDTQY
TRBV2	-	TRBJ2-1	ASTLQGVANNEQF
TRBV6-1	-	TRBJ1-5	ASAQGTGYNQPQH
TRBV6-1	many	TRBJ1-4	ASSRGLTATNEKLF
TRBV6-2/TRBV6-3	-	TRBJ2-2	ASSYQGADTGELF
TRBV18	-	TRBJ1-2	ASSPGGASNYGYT
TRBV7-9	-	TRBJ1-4	ASSTRGGPTNEKLF
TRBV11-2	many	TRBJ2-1	ASSLDYPGLANEQF
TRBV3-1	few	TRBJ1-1	ASSQARALYRAF